The rows below give T cell receptor beta chains drawn from one sample of a study of sequential checkpoint blockade in melanoma. The table came from immunoSEQ multiplex PCR; TCRdb's copy has only in-frame clones and leaves some out. The table records roughly 3,000 clones, around 20% of them present only once. Sequencing was performed on tumor tissue (inferred from file names), taken from a patient given nivolumab and ipilimumab in sequence. These receptors all come from a human patient with melanoma. Some clones in this sample may be carry-over from other donors' samples. Each CDR3 is given with its conserved first and last residue.

cdr3_aa: CASSQTGTLTYEQYF; j_call: TRBJ2-7; v_call: TRBV14
cdr3_aa: CASSQRTGGNTEAFF; j_call: TRBJ1-1; v_call: TRBV11-3
cdr3_aa: CASREPGQGNEQFF; j_call: TRBJ2-1; v_call: TRBV6-8
cdr3_aa: CASTPGTGDAFNYGYTF; j_call: TRBJ1-2; v_call: TRBV19
cdr3_aa: CASSFFREDSPLHF; j_call: TRBJ1-6; v_call: TRBV5-1
cdr3_aa: CASSEAARGEKLFF; j_call: TRBJ1-4; v_call: TRBV6-1
cdr3_aa: CASSLHPQQAGGYGYTF; j_call: TRBJ1-2; v_call: TRBV11-3
cdr3_aa: CASRGSRVGSNSPLHF; j_call: TRBJ1-6; v_call: TRBV6-8
cdr3_aa: CASSLAPLGTEAFF; j_call: TRBJ1-1; v_call: TRBV28
cdr3_aa: CASSSRGRQNYEQYF; j_call: TRBJ2-7; v_call: TRBV11-3
cdr3_aa: CAWSVEAGRTGELFF; j_call: TRBJ2-2; v_call: TRBV30
cdr3_aa: CAWSVPASHLQKLFF; j_call: TRBJ1-4; v_call: TRBV30
cdr3_aa: CASSRPYRTDTQYF; j_call: TRBJ2-3; v_call: TRBV14
cdr3_aa: CASSPSSLALGRRLHYEQYF; j_call: TRBJ2-7; v_call: TRBV6-8
cdr3_aa: CASSRRGPPYNEQFF; j_call: TRBJ2-1; v_call: TRBV19
cdr3_aa: CASSRDRGPGGYGYTF; j_call: TRBJ1-2; v_call: TRBV19
cdr3_aa: CASRNEGIAYGYTF; j_call: TRBJ1-2; v_call: TRBV19
cdr3_aa: CASSYDSHQPQHF; j_call: TRBJ1-5; v_call: TRBV6-8
cdr3_aa: CASSYLRLGTDTQYF; j_call: TRBJ2-3; v_call: TRBV6-8
cdr3_aa: CASSLVGQSNTEAFF; j_call: TRBJ1-1; v_call: TRBV11-3
cdr3_aa: CSVLAGLNEQFF; j_call: TRBJ2-1; v_call: TRBV29-1
cdr3_aa: CASSEGLAPYEQYF; j_call: TRBJ2-7; v_call: TRBV9
cdr3_aa: CASSPGPRSSYEQYF; j_call: TRBJ2-7; v_call: TRBV18
cdr3_aa: CASSLFGTGDSPLHF; j_call: TRBJ1-6; v_call: TRBV6-8